What follows is one TCR beta chain and its context. A much larger clonotype is one base distant, so this may be a read error. The data stem from a study of Graves' ophthalmopathy and Graves' hyperthyroidism. About the study: Hyperthyroidism counted as stable given no ophthalmopathy within 18 months of follow-up.

V dropped 6 bases and J dropped 0 bases, with 12 bases sitting between them. The CDR3 spans 15 residues. Germline V gene sequence: CDR1 SNHLY, CDR2 FYNNEI. Investigators amplified TCR beta CDR3 regions from RNA transcripts. First-round RT-PCR used HTBI primers; second-round multiplex PCR followed. TCRdb re-called the multiplex PCR reads through MiXCR, storing one row per CDR3 protein. The sample shows over a million distinct CDR3 sequences, less than 45% of them seen only once. The sequenced sample consisted of peripheral blood or thyroid tissue (not recorded which). The V gene is TRBV2, the J gene TRBJ1-5, with no clear D. This TCR was sampled from an adult man with Graves' hyperthyroidism. DNA for the CDR3: TGTGCCAGCAGGAGAGACAAATTTAGCAATCAGCCCCAGCATTTT. Protein sequence: CASRRDKFSNQPQHF.